This TCR beta chain was found in a study of cytomegalovirus exposure and HLA in healthy donors. The length of the CDR3 is 14 residues. In germline, CDR1 is MNHEY, CDR2 SMNVEV (reference sequence). Trimming took 3 bases from V and 3 from J, leaving 12 bases between them. The table lists this clone with a few counts. The target antigen is unknown. A multiplex PCR was run with 60 Vbeta primers and 13 Jbeta primers. Libraries were prepared by immunoSEQ multiplex PCR; TCRdb keeps only in-frame clonotypes and omits some of them. The sample comprises some 170,000 clones, roughly 77% of which are singletons, and roughly 2% rests with the top ten. The study, taken as a whole, reports: Most of the TCR beta V segments (in an earlier analysis) were productive either about 90% or about 30% of the time. Later on, a genetic analysis was performed. It linked a missense variant in DCLRE1C with V- and J-gene trimming of TCR beta.

The sample consisted of PBMCs. This clonotype originated in a young woman in good health and CMV-seronegative. The chain has TRBV27 and TRBJ2-7; D is possibly TRBD2 (7 bases). Here the CDR3 DNA reads TGTGCCAGCAGTTTGGGGGGGGGCTACTACGAGCAGTACTTC. It encodes CASSLGGGYYEQYF.